These 8 T cell receptor beta chains originate from one sample sequenced in a study of blood T cell repertoires in COVID-19. The protocol was immunoSEQ multiplex PCR, while the TCRdb copy is restricted to in-frame clones and leaves out a portion. The sample lists fewer than 110,000 clones, around 84% occurring once. Sequenced: peripheral blood. Source of these receptors: a human donor in a cohort sampled during active COVID-19.

A word on this clone: The germline gene is not matched at one end of the junction; a read error may be the cause. J is TRBJ1-1 and V is TRBV28; D gene unclear. This CDR3 spans 13 amino acids. Germline V CDR1 and CDR2: MDHEN, SYDVKM. CDR3 nucleotides: TGTGCCAGCAGCCTCTTGAGGTACACGGAAGCTTTCTTT. Protein product: CASSLLRYTEAFF.

This chain joins TRBV5-4 and TRBJ2-2, with 10 bases identical to TRBD1. The germline V gene encodes CDR1 SGHNT and CDR2 YYREEE (reference sequence). Trimming cost V 4 bases and J 7 bases; bases outside gene matches: 7. This CDR3 comprises 15 residues. Written as DNA, the CDR3 is TGTGCCAGCAGCCCTCCGGACAGGGGGTTCGGGGAGCTGTTTTTT. Translated, it gives CASSPPDRGFGELFF. Variable domain in full (rest from reference TRBV5-4 and TRBJ2-2): ETGVTQSPTHLIKTRGQQVTLRCSSQSGHNTVSWYQQALGQGPQFIFQYYREEENGRGNFPPRFSGLQFPNYSSELNVNALELDDSALYLCASSPPDRGFGELFFGEGSRLTVL.

The chain is built from TRBV7-2 and TRBJ2-3; 7 bases are a match to TRBD2. This CDR3 contains 14 residues. The trim removed 8 bases at V and 1 base at J, leaving 6 bases unmatched. Germline loops: CDR1 SGHTA, CDR2 FQGNSA. CDR3 sequence reads: CASGRDYRTDTQYF. Here the CDR3 DNA reads TGTGCCAGCGGCCGGGACTATCGCACAGATACGCAGTATTTT.

DNA for the CDR3: TGCGCCAGCAGCCCGGATGGGACAGGGGCTTCACCCCTCCACTTT. This sequence encodes CASSPDGTGASPLHF. This chain joins TRBV5-1 and TRBJ1-6, with 10 nucleotides matching TRBD1. CDR1 SGHRS and CDR2 YFSETQ come from the germline V gene. The junction had 7 bases not matched to a gene; V was cut back by 4 bases and J by 9 bases. The CDR3 is 15 amino acids.

V and J are TRBV9 and TRBJ1-1; 7 bases line up with TRBD1. The CDR3 covers 17 residues. CDR1 and CDR2 (germline): SGDLS, YYNGEE. The J segment lost 3 bases and the V segment lost 0 bases, leaving 11 bases of the junction unmatched. CDR3 protein: CASSVDPRQGMYTEAFF. CDR3 nucleotides: TGTGCCAGCAGCGTAGACCCACGACAGGGTATGTACACTGAAGCTTTCTTT.

This clone was detected a few times. The chain has TRBV5-1 and TRBJ1-5; 10 nucleotides match TRBD1. Germline-derived CDR1 and CDR2 are SGHRS and YFSETQ. There are 15 residues in the CDR3. J was trimmed by 8 bases and V by 4 bases; bases with no gene match: 9. CDR3 DNA: TGCGCCAGCAGCCCCGGGGGACAGGGGAGGGAGCCCCAGCATTTT. It encodes CASSPGGQGREPQHF.

V and J are TRBV19 and TRBJ2-3; 7 nucleotides align to TRBD1. Germline V gene lookup returns CDR1 LNHDA and CDR2 SQIVND (reference sequence). The junction had 5 bases not matched to a gene; V was cut back by 4 bases and J by 4 bases. The CDR3 has 14 residues. The CDR3 region is CASSSNRGPDTQYF. DNA of the CDR3: TGTGCCAGTAGTAGTAACAGGGGCCCAGATACGCAGTATTTT.

The sample holds one count of this clone. The chain joins TRBV19 to TRBJ1-3, with 10 bases lining up with TRBD1. V lost 5 bases to trimming and J lost 4 bases; unmatched junction nucleotides: 5. The CDR3 totals 15 residues. Looked up from germline, CDR1 is LNHDA and CDR2 is SQIVND (reference sequence). The CDR3 region is CASSDRGRLGNTIYF. CDR3 nucleotide sequence: TGTGCCAGTAGTGACAGGGGGCGACTAGGAAACACCATATATTTT.